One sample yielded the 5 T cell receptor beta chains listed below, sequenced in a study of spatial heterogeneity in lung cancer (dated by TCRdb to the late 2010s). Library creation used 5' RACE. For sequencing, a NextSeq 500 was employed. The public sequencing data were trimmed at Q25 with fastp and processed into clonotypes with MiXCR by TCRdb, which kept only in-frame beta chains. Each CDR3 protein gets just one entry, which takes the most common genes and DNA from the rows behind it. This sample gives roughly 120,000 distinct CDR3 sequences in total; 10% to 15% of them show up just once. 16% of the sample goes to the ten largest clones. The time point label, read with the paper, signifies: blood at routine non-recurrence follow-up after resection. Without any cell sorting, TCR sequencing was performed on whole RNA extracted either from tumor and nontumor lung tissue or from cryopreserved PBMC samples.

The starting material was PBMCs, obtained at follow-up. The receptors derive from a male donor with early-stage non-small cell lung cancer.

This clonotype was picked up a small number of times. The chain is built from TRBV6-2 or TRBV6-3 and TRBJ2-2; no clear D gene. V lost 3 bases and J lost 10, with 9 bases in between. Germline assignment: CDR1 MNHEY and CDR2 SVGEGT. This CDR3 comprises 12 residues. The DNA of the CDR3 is TGTGCCAGCAGTTATTGGGTAGAGGAGCTGTTTTTT. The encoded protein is CASSYWVEELFF.

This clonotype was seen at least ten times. CDR3 sequence (DNA): TGTGCCAGCAGCTCAGACGGACTGTCCTACGAGCAGTACTTC. This sequence encodes CASSSDGLSYEQYF. The chain links TRBV7-9 to TRBJ2-7; the D gene is possibly TRBD2 (5 bases). CDR1 and CDR2 (germline): SEHNR, FQNEAQ (reference sequence). The CDR3 consists of 14 residues. The V and J ends lost 4 bases and 1 base respectively, with 11 bases between them. Together with reference TRBV7-9 and TRBJ2-7, the CDR3 gives the full variable domain: DTGVSQNPRHKITKRGQNVTFRCDPISEHNRLYWYRQTLGQGPEFLTYFQNEAQLEKSRLLSDRFSAERPKGSFSTLEIQRTEQGDSAMYLCASSSDGLSYEQYFGPGTRLTVT.

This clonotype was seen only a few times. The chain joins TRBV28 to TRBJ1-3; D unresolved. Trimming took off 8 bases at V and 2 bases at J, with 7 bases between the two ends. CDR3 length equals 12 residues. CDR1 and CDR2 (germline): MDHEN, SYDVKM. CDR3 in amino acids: CASRGTGNTIYF. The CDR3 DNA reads TGTGCCAGCCGGGGAACTGGAAACACCATATATTTT. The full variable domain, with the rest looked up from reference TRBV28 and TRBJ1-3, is DVKVTQSSRYLVKRTGEKVFLECVQDMDHENMFWYRQDPGLGLRLIYFSYDVKMKEKGDIPEGYSVSREKKERFSLILESASTNQTSMYLCASRGTGNTIYFGEGSWLTVV.

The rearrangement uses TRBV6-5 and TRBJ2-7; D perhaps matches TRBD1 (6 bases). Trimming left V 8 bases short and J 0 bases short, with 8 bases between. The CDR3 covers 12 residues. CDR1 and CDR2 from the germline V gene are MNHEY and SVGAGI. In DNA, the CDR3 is TGTGCCAGCGGGACAACCTCCTACGAGCAGTACTTC. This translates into CASGTTSYEQYF.

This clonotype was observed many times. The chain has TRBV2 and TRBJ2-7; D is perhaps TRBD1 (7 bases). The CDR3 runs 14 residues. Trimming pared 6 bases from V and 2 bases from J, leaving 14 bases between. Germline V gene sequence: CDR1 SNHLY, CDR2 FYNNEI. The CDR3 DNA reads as TGTGCCAGCAGACGGGCAGGGGGGACCTACGAGCAGTACTTC. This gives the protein CASRRAGGTYEQYF. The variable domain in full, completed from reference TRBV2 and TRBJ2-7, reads EPEVTQTPSHQVTQMGQEVILRCVPISNHLYFYWYRQILGQKVEFLVSFYNNEISEKSEIFDDQFSVERPDGSNFTLKIRSTKLEDSAMYFCASRRAGGTYEQYFGPGTRLTVT.